In this sample, the clone carrying this T cell receptor beta chain turned up many times. TCRdb passed the 5' RACE reads through MiXCR, listing each CDR3 protein once. Among around 60,000 distinct CDR3 sequences listed, roughly 7.9% were seen once. The data belong to a study of spatial heterogeneity in lung cancer. The sample's time point: sample taken at primary tumor resection. Unsorted whole RNA samples from tumor, nontumor lung or frozen PBMC were sequenced. V was clipped by 0 bases and J by 9 bases, with 9 bases between them. The CDR3 is made up of 13 amino acids. CDR1 and CDR2 (germline): MNHEY, SVGAGI.

The sequence was collected from a female donor with early-stage non-small cell lung cancer. This chain uses TRBV6-5 with TRBJ2-1; D not resolved. Source: PBMCs, taken at surgery. The CDR3 reads CASSYSLGIEQFF. DNA for the CDR3: TGTGCCAGCAGTTACTCATTAGGGATTGAGCAGTTCTTC.